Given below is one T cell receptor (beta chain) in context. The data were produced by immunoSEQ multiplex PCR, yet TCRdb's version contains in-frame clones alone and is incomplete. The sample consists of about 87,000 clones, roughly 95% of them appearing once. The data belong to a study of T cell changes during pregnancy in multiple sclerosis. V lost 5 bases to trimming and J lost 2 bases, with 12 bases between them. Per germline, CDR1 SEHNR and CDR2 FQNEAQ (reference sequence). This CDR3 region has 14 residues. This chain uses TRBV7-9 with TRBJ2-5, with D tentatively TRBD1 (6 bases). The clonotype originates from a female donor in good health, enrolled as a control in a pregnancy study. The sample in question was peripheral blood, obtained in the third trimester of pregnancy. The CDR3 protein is CASSEAGAQETQYF. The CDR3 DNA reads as TGTGCCAGCAGCGAGGCAGGGGCTCAAGAGACCCAGTACTTC.